The 29 T cell receptor beta chains below all came from one sample that was sequenced in a study of cytomegalovirus exposure and HLA in healthy donors. PCR used 60 Vbeta primers and 13 Jbeta primers. Sequenced by immunoSEQ multiplex PCR; TCRdb stores in-frame clones only, minus some. The sample yields roughly 150,000 clones, 70% to 85% seen once. The material sequenced was PBMCs. The receptors stem from a male donor in good health and CMV-seronegative.

This sequence joins TRBV18 and TRBJ1-1; possibly TRBD1 for D (6 bases). The V end lost 0 bases, the J end lost 1 base, and 9 bases lay between the germline ends. The CDR3 has 15 amino acids. Germline values: CDR1 KGHSH, CDR2 LQKENI. The CDR3 nucleotides are TGTGCCAGCTCACCACCGACAGGACCGAACACTGAAGCTTTCTTT. Amino acids: CASSPPTGPNTEAFF.

This chain joins TRBV11-2 and TRBJ2-5, with no clear D. The V gene's germline CDR1 is SGHAT and CDR2 FQNNGV. Trimming shortened V by 1 base and J by 0 bases, and 6 bases separated the two germline ends. The CDR3 consists of 14 residues. CDR3 loop: CASSLGPDQETQYF. Here the CDR3 DNA reads TGTGCCAGCAGCTTAGGTCCAGACCAAGAGACCCAGTACTTC.

The rearrangement joins TRBV5-1 to TRBJ2-7, with a tentative D call TRBD1 (5 bases). The CDR3 loop spans 14 amino acids. Per germline, CDR1 SGHRS and CDR2 YFSETQ. V was trimmed by 1 base and J by 2 bases, leaving 10 bases between them. The CDR3 DNA reads as TGCGCCAGCAGCTTGAGGGGCCCGGCCTACGAGCAGTACTTC. Protein: CASSLRGPAYEQYF. The full variable domain, in which reference TRBV5-1 and TRBJ2-7 provide the parts outside the CDR3, is KAGVTQTPRYLIKTRGQQVTLSCSPISGHRSVSWYQQTPGQGLQFLFEYFSETQRNKGNFPGRFSGRQFSNSRSEMNVSTLELGDSALYLCASSLRGPAYEQYFGPGTRLTVT.

This chain connects TRBV19 to TRBJ1-3; possibly TRBD1 for D (5 bases). V gave up 6 bases and J gave up 0 bases, with 9 bases separating them. Germline CDR1 reads LNHDA; CDR2 reads SQIVND (reference sequence). The length of the CDR3 is 14 residues. In nucleotides, the CDR3 is TGTGCCAGTAGCTACGACAGCTCTGGAAACACCATATATTTT. Amino acids: CASSYDSSGNTIYF.

The DNA of the CDR3 is TGTGCCAGTACGATCGGACAGGGAGCTTCACCCCTCCACTTT. Its translation: CASTIGQGASPLHF. The chain has TRBV19 and TRBJ1-6, with TRBD1 matching 8 bases. Per germline, CDR1 LNHDA and CDR2 SQIVND (reference sequence). The trim removed 7 bases at V and 9 bases at J, leaving 8 bases unmatched. The CDR3 has 14 residues. Full variable domain (remainder filled in from reference TRBV19 and TRBJ1-6): DGGITQSPKYLFRKEGQNVTLSCEQNLNHDAMYWYRQDPGQGLRLIYYSQIVNDFQKGDIAEGYSVSREKKESFPLTVTSAQKNPTAFYLCASTIGQGASPLHFGNGTRLTVT.

In this sample, this clone turned up a few times. The chain links TRBV11-3 to TRBJ2-7; no reliable D call. Trimming stripped 2 bases from V and 0 bases from J, with 8 bases between. The CDR3 loop spans 14 amino acids. The germline gives CDR1 SGHNT, CDR2 YENEEA. The CDR3 region is CASSLPVSSYEQYF. Here the CDR3 DNA reads TGTGCCAGCAGCTTACCGGTTAGCTCCTACGAGCAGTACTTC.

This chain joins TRBV5-4 and TRBJ2-6; D gene unclear. The germline V and J ends were trimmed by 2 bases and 4 bases, with 16 bases remaining between them. Germline V gives CDR1 SGHNT, CDR2 YYREEE (reference sequence). The CDR3 length is 17 residues. This CDR3 is CASSFEAPPVGANVLTF. As DNA, the CDR3 is TGTGCCAGCAGCTTCGAGGCCCCCCCGGTGGGGGCCAACGTCCTGACTTTC.

The CDR3 here is CASSYSRLLANYGYTF. DNA for the CDR3: TGTGCCAGCAGTTACTCGAGACTCCTAGCTAACTATGGCTACACCTTC. V and J are TRBV6-5 and TRBJ1-2, with D hard to call. Germline V lookup: CDR1 MNHEY, CDR2 SVGAGI. The germline V and J ends were trimmed by 0 bases and 0 bases, with 11 bases remaining between them. This CDR3 has 16 amino acids.

The rearrangement links TRBV30 to TRBJ1-6, with 12 positions matching TRBD1. This CDR3 has 16 amino acids. Per germline, CDR1 GTSNPN and CDR2 SVGIG (reference sequence). After removal of 0 bases from V and 6 bases from J, the junction contained 3 bases not matched to a gene. For the CDR3, the DNA is TGTGCCTGGAGTGTACGGGACAGGGGGCGTAATTCACCCCTCCACTTT. Its protein is CAWSVRDRGRNSPLHF.

This sequence joins TRBV28 and TRBJ1-1, with a possible D match to TRBD1 (6 bases). Germline V gene lookup returns CDR1 MDHEN and CDR2 SYDVKM. CDR3 length: 14 amino acids. V dropped 8 bases and J dropped 3 bases, with 16 bases sitting between them. CDR3 protein: CASLRGGRDTEAFF. CDR3 coding DNA: TGTGCCAGCCTCCGGGGGGGCCGGGACACTGAAGCTTTCTTT.

The V and J genes are TRBV7-2 and TRBJ2-5; possibly TRBD2 for D (6 bases). The CDR3 is made up of 12 amino acids. Trimming stripped 5 bases from V and 5 bases from J, with 9 bases between. Germline CDR1 is SGHTA and CDR2 is FQGNSA. CDR3: CASSGTLETQYF. Here the CDR3 DNA reads TGTGCCAGCAGCGGGACTTTGGAGACCCAGTACTTC.

The V call is TRBV2, the J call TRBJ2-7; 7 bases line up with TRBD2. J gave up 3 bases and V 10 bases, and 6 bases lay outside the gene matches. In germline, CDR1 is SNHLY, CDR2 FYNNEI. The CDR3 has 12 residues. In nucleotides, the CDR3 is TGTGCCAATGGAGGACTAGGCTACGAGCAGTACTTC. Translating gives CANGGLGYEQYF.

V and J are TRBV19 and TRBJ2-2; 8 nucleotides align to TRBD1. J gave up 7 bases and V 1 base, and 5 bases lay outside the gene matches. Germline CDR1 reads LNHDA; CDR2 reads SQIVND (reference sequence). The CDR3 loop spans 15 amino acids. The CDR3 nucleotides are TGTGCCAGTAGTATAGTCCAGGGGGCTGGCGGGGAGCTGTTTTTT. Translating gives CASSIVQGAGGELFF.

The rearrangement uses TRBV6-6 and TRBJ1-2; no definite D call. Germline lookup yields CDR1 MNHNY and CDR2 SVGAGI (reference sequence). The CDR3 length is 12 residues. V was shortened by 7 bases and J by 8 bases, with 14 bases between the two germline ends. The CDR3 loop is CASTPWEEGYTF. The DNA for the CDR3 is TGTGCCAGCACCCCATGGGAGGAAGGCTACACCTTC.

The chain has TRBV11-2 and TRBJ2-3, with no clear D. The germline V gene has CDR1 SGHAT and CDR2 FQNNGV. This CDR3 spans 13 amino acids. V lost 1 base and J lost 1, with 3 bases in between. This CDR3 is CASSLAGTDTQYF. In DNA form, the CDR3 reads TGTGCCAGCAGCTTAGCGGGCACAGATACGCAGTATTTT.

The gene calls are TRBV25-1 and TRBJ2-1, with 11 bases lining up with TRBD2. Trimming removed 5 bases from V and 8 bases from J; junction bases left unmatched: 8. CDR3 length: 15 amino acids. CDR1 MGHDK and CDR2 SYGVNS come from the germline V gene. DNA for the CDR3: TGTGCCAGCAGTTTAGCGGGAGGGCCGATCTATGAGCAGTTCTTC. Translation: CASSLAGGPIYEQFF.

V gene TRBV10-3 combines with J gene TRBJ1-6; 9 nucleotides agree with TRBD1. The CDR3 is 16 amino acids. CDR1 and CDR2 from the germline V gene are ENHRY and SYGVKD. The V segment lost 10 bases and the J segment 7 bases; nucleotides outside the gene matches: 14. CDR3 DNA: TGTGCCACCAAGTTAGAACGCGACAGGGGGAATTCACCCCTCCACTTT. Residues: CATKLERDRGNSPLHF.

The chain carries TRBV10-3 and TRBJ2-1; weak D call: TRBD2 (5 bases). Trimming left V 10 bases short and J 1 base short, with 17 bases between. The CDR3 runs to 15 residues. CDR1 is ENHRY, CDR2 SYGVKD, per germline. The CDR3, as DNA: TGTGCCACCCGGGGAGAGGGAATATCCTACAATGAGCAGTTCTTC. Encoded protein: CATRGEGISYNEQFF.

The chain carries TRBV28 and TRBJ2-3, with D perhaps matching TRBD2 (5 bases). The germline gives CDR1 MDHEN, CDR2 SYDVKM. Trimming stripped 7 bases from V and 4 bases from J, with 15 bases between. The CDR3 totals 14 residues. The CDR3 region has the DNA TGTGCCAGCAAGCCGAGGGCCGTCGCAGATACGCAGTATTTT. This encodes CASKPRAVADTQYF.

The V call is TRBV7-9, the J call TRBJ2-3; D unclear. V lost 7 bases and J 2 bases, leaving 10 bases between the germline ends. Looked up from germline, CDR1 is SEHNR and CDR2 is FQNEAQ (reference sequence). The CDR3 is 13 residues long. CDR3 residues: CASKVDTTDTQYF. The CDR3, as DNA: TGTGCCAGCAAAGTAGACACCACAGATACGCAGTATTTT.

J is TRBJ2-1 and V is TRBV15; D perhaps matches TRBD2 (5 bases). The germline V gene encodes CDR1 LNHNV and CDR2 YYDKDF (reference sequence). V gave up 0 bases and J gave up 10 bases, with 13 bases separating them. This CDR3 is built from 14 residues. In nucleotides, the CDR3 is TGTGCCACCAGCAGAGATATTGGAGAGGGAGAGCAGTTCTTC. Its translation is CATSRDIGEGEQFF.

This chain uses TRBV6-5 with TRBJ2-7; D might be TRBD1 (7 bases). Germline CDR1 reads MNHEY; CDR2 reads SVGAGI. V lost 10 bases to trimming and J lost 5 bases, with 18 bases between them. The CDR3 consists of 13 residues. The CDR3 spells CATNSGGLHEQYF. The CDR3 DNA is TGTGCCACCAACTCAGGGGGGCTTCACGAGCAGTACTTC.

This clone was recorded only once. As DNA, the CDR3 is TGTGCTAGTGGTTTGACTACTAGCGGGAGGGATGAGCAGTTCTTC. It encodes CASGLTTSGRDEQFF. V and J are TRBV12-5 and TRBJ2-1, with 13 bases matching TRBD2. V lost 2 bases, J lost 8 bases, and 3 bases stayed unmatched. This CDR3 is built from 15 residues. Germline assignment: CDR1 LGHNT and CDR2 FRNRAP.

The chain uses TRBV4-2 and TRBJ2-3; D is unresolved. CDR3 length: 13 residues. V shed 1 base and J shed 7 bases, with 9 bases lying between them. Germline assignment: CDR1 LGHNA and CDR2 YNFKEQ. The CDR3 DNA is TGTGCCAGCAGCCAAGGATCGGTAAATACGCAGTATTTT. Its protein is CASSQGSVNTQYF.

This sequence joins TRBV18 and TRBJ2-3, with 9 bases lining up with TRBD1. CDR1 is KGHSH and CDR2 is LQKENI in the germline V gene. The CDR3 has 15 residues. The V and J ends lost 1 base and 2 bases, in that order; junction bases with no gene match: 1. The chain's CDR3 is CASSPRDRVTDTQYF. CDR3 DNA sequence: TGTGCCAGCTCACCACGGGACAGGGTCACAGATACGCAGTATTTT.

The CDR3 loop is CASGTGLDEKLFF. Written as DNA, the CDR3 is TGTGCCAGCGGTACAGGGTTAGATGAAAAACTGTTTTTT. V usage is TRBV7-9 and J usage is TRBJ1-4; D is perhaps TRBD1 (6 bases). Trimming removed 8 bases at V and 6 bases at J, with 13 bases between. This CDR3 contains 13 residues. CDR1 is SEHNR and CDR2 is FQNEAQ in the germline V gene (reference sequence).

This clone was counted once. The chain has TRBV10-3 and TRBJ2-7; 7 nucleotides align to TRBD2. CDR1 is ENHRY and CDR2 is SYGVKD in the germline V gene. This CDR3 has 13 residues. J lost 3 bases, V lost 4 bases, and 3 bases had no gene match. In DNA form, the CDR3 reads TGTGCCATCAGTGTGGGAGGGGACTACGAGCAGTACTTC. It specifies CAISVGGDYEQYF.

This clone was seen more than once but under ten times. This sequence joins TRBV9 and TRBJ2-7, with TRBD1 matching 7 bases. This CDR3 is built from 14 residues. V was clipped by 0 bases and J by 5 bases; unmatched bases: 5. Germline V gene data show CDR1 as SGDLS and CDR2 as YYNGEE. CDR3 loop: CASSVEGAINEQYF. The CDR3 DNA sequence: TGTGCCAGCAGCGTAGAGGGGGCGATAAACGAGCAGTACTTC. Variable domain in full (rest from reference TRBV9 and TRBJ2-7): DSGVTQTPKHLITATGQRVTLRCSPRSGDLSVYWYQQSLDQGLQFLIQYYNGEERAKGNILERFSAQQFPDLHSELNLSSLELGDSALYFCASSVEGAINEQYFGPGTRLTVT.

The CDR3: CASCTDRNTEAFF. The CDR3 nucleotides read TGTGCCAGCTGCACAGATCGGAACACTGAAGCTTTCTTT. The genes are TRBV6-1 and TRBJ1-1; D is uncertain. The CDR3 runs to 13 residues. The germline V and J ends were trimmed by 8 bases and 1 base, with 11 bases remaining between them. Germline values: CDR1 MNHNS, CDR2 SASEGT.